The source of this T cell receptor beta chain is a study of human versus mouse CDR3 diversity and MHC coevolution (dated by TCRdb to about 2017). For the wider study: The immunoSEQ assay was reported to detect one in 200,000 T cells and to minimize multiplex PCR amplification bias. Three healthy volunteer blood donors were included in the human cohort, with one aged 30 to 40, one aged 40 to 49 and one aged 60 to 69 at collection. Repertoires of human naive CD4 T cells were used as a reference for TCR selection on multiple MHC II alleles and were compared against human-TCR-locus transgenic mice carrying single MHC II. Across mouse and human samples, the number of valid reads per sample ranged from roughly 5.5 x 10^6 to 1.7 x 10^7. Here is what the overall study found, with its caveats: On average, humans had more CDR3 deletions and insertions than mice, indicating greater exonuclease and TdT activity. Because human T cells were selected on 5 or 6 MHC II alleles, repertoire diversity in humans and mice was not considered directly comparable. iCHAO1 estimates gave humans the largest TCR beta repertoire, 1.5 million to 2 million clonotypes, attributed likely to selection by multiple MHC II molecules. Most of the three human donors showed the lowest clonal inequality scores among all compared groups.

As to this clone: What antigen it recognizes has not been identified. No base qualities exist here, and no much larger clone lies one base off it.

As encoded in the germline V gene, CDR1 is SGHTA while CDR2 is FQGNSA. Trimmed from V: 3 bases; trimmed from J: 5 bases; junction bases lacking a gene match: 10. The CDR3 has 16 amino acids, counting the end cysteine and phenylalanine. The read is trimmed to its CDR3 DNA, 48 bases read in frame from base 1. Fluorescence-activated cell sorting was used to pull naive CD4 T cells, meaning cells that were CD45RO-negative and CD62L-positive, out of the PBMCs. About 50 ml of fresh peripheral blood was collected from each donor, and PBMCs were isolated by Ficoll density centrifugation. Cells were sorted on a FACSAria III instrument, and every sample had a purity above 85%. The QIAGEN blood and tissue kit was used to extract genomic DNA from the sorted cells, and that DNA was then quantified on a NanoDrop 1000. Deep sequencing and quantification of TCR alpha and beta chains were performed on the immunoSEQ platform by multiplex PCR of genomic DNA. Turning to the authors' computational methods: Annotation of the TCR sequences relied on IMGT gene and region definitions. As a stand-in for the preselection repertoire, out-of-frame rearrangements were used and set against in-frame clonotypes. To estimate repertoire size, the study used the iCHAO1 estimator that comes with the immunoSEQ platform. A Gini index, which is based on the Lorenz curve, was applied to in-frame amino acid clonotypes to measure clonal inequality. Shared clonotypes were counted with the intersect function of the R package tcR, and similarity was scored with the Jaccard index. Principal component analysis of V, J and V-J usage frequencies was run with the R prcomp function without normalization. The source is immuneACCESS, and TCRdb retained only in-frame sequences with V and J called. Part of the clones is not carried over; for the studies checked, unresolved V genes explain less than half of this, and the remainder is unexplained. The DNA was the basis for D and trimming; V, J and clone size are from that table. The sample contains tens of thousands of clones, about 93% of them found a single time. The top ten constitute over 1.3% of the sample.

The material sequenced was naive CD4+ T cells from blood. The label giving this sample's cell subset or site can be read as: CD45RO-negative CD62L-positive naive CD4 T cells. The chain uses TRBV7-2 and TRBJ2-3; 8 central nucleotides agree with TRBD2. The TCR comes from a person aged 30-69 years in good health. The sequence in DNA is TGTGCCAGCAGCTTCCAGAGGACCAGCGGGGGAGATACGCAGTATTTT. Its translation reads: CASSFQRTSGGDTQYF.